What follows are 12 T cell receptor beta chains derived from one specimen sequenced in a study of blood T cell repertoires in COVID-19. Clones were sequenced by immunoSEQ multiplex PCR, and TCRdb holds only the in-frame ones, with some missing. The data contain some 89,000 clones, 90% of them singletons. The sequencing input was peripheral blood. These receptors all come from a man in his 60s with acute or convalescent COVID-19.

The gene calls are TRBV29-1 and TRBJ2-1, with 8 bases lining up with TRBD1. V lost 7 bases and J lost 7; bases outside the gene matches: 6. In germline, CDR1 is SQVTM, CDR2 ANQGSEA. The CDR3 extends over 12 amino acids. CDR3 residues: CSADRGMNEQFF. The CDR3 nucleotides read TGCAGCGCCGACAGGGGTATGAATGAGCAGTTCTTC.

V and J are TRBV5-1 and TRBJ1-4; D perhaps matches TRBD1 (5 bases). The CDR3 runs 15 residues. Per the germline V gene, CDR1 is SGHRS and CDR2 is YFSETQ. The germline V and J ends were trimmed by 2 bases and 6 bases, with 14 bases remaining between them. The CDR3 sequence is CASSFAGGRDEKLFF. In nucleotides, the CDR3 is TGCGCCAGCAGCTTCGCGGGGGGTCGAGATGAAAAACTGTTTTTT.

The chain employs TRBV5-1 and TRBJ2-7; 7 nucleotides line up with TRBD1. Germline trimming cut 5 bases from V and 2 bases from J; bases unmatched to any gene: 7. The germline V gene has CDR1 SGHRS and CDR2 YFSETQ. The CDR3 runs 14 residues. CDR3 in amino acids: CASSFGQAAYEQYF. The DNA of the CDR3 is TGCGCCAGCAGTTTCGGACAGGCCGCCTACGAGCAGTACTTC. The full variable domain, completed using reference TRBV5-1 and TRBJ2-7, is KAGVTQTPRYLIKTRGQQVTLSCSPISGHRSVSWYQQTPGQGLQFLFEYFSETQRNKGNFPGRFSGRQFSNSRSEMNVSTLELGDSALYLCASSFGQAAYEQYFGPGTRLTVT.

J is TRBJ1-6 and V is TRBV6-1; 8 bases fit TRBD1. Germline V CDR1 and CDR2: MNHNS, SASEGT. Trimming took 2 bases from V and 7 from J; bases not matched to a gene: 7. The length of the CDR3 is 16 residues. The CDR3 nucleotides read TGTGCCAGCAGTGAATGGACAGGGTCGCGGAATTCACCCCTCCACTTT. Translation gives CASSEWTGSRNSPLHF.

V usage is TRBV3-1 (or the pseudogene TRBV3-2) and J usage is TRBJ1-5, with a weak D call TRBD1 (5 bases). Germline CDR1 LGHDT, CDR2 YNNKEL (reference sequence). This CDR3 is built from 14 residues. V lost 8 bases to trimming and J lost 7 bases, with 18 bases between them. In nucleotides, the CDR3 is TGTGCCAGCTCCCCGGACACCTCGGCCCAGCCCCAGCATTTT. Protein product: CASSPDTSAQPQHF.

CDR3 sequence: CASRRLAGEETQYF. CDR3 bases: TGTGCCAGCAGACGACTAGCGGGGGAAGAGACCCAGTACTTC. V usage is TRBV5-4 and J usage is TRBJ2-5; 12 bases align to TRBD2. The germline gives CDR1 SGHNT, CDR2 YYREEE (reference sequence). Trimming cost V 5 bases and J 3 bases; bases outside gene matches: 2. The CDR3 runs 14 residues. Using reference TRBV5-4 and TRBJ2-5 for the parts outside the CDR3, the full variable domain is ETGVTQSPTHLIKTRGQQVTLRCSSQSGHNTVSWYQQALGQGPQFIFQYYREEENGRGNFPPRFSGLQFPNYSSELNVNALELDDSALYLCASRRLAGEETQYFGPGTRLLVL.

The chain carries TRBV11-2 and TRBJ1-2; D is ambiguous. There are 18 residues in the CDR3. CDR1 is SGHAT and CDR2 is FQNNGV in the germline V gene. Trimming pared 4 bases from V and 1 base from J, leaving 22 bases between. CDR3 DNA: TGTGCCAGCAGCTCAAATGAGGGTCGAACAGTTAATAACTATGGCTACACCTTC. It is translated as CASSSNEGRTVNNYGYTF.

The chain joins TRBV7-2 to TRBJ1-2; 7 nucleotides align to TRBD1. V was pared by 1 base and J by 9 bases, with 17 bases of the junction left unmatched. CDR1 SGHTA and CDR2 FQGNSA come from the germline V gene. This CDR3 comprises 17 residues. CDR3: CASSLVNPTLGGGSYTF. Written as DNA, the CDR3 is TGTGCCAGCAGCTTAGTGAACCCGACCCTAGGGGGCGGAAGCTACACCTTC.

The rearrangement uses TRBV30 and TRBJ1-6, with D possibly being TRBD1 (6 bases). The CDR3 is 13 residues long. Per the germline V gene, CDR1 is GTSNPN and CDR2 is SVGIG (reference sequence). The V and J ends lost 5 bases and 5 bases respectively, with 10 bases between them. CDR3 DNA: TGTGCCTGGGGGGGACATAATAATTCACCCCTCCACTTT. It specifies CAWGGHNNSPLHF.

The chain links TRBV6-4 to TRBJ2-1; tentative D call: TRBD2 (5 bases). Germline lookup yields CDR1 MRHNA and CDR2 SNTAGT. Trimming removed 6 bases at V and 5 bases at J, with 20 bases between. CDR3 length equals 16 residues. This CDR3 reads CASREELGRANNEQFF. The DNA for the CDR3 is TGTGCCAGCAGGGAGGAACTTGGGCGGGCGAACAATGAGCAGTTCTTC.

The gene calls are TRBV7-6 and TRBJ1-1; a possible D gene is TRBD1 (5 bases). Germline V CDR1 and CDR2: SGHVS, FNYEAQ. Trimming stripped 1 base from V and 8 bases from J, with 14 bases between. CDR3 length: 14 amino acids. CDR3 nucleotides: TGTGCCAGCAGCTTAGACGGTTATCGGGGGGAAGCTTTCTTT. Residues: CASSLDGYRGEAFF.

The rearrangement links TRBV3-1 (or the pseudogene TRBV3-2) to TRBJ2-1, with D maybe TRBD2 (6 bases). The ends were cut back, 0 bases at V and 4 bases at J, with 19 bases in the middle. The CDR3 runs to 18 residues. Germline values: CDR1 LGHDT, CDR2 YNNKEL (reference sequence). The CDR3 loop reads CASSQEGGRGGAYNEQFF. In DNA, the CDR3 is TGTGCCAGCAGCCAAGAGGGGGGTAGGGGAGGAGCGTACAATGAGCAGTTCTTC.